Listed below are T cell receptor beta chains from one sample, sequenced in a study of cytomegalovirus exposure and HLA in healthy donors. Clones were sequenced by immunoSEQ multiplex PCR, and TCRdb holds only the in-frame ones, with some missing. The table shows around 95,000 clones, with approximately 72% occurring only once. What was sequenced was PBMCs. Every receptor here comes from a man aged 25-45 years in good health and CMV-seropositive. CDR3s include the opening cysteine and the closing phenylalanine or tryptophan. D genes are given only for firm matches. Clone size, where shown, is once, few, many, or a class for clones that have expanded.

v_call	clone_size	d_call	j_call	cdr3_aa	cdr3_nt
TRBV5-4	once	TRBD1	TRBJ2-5	CASSLDRGEETQYF	TGTGCCAGCAGTCTAGACAGGGGCGAGGAGACCCAGTACTTC
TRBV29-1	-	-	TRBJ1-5	CSVDFPPRRKNSNQPQHF	TGCAGCGTTGATTTTCCGCCCAGGAGGAAGAATAGCAATCAGCCCCAGCATTTT
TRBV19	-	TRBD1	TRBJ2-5	CASKPQGAEETQYF	TGTGCCAGTAAACCACAGGGGGCTGAGGAGACCCAGTACTTC
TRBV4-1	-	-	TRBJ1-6	CASSQDAGLVFNSPLHF	TGCGCCAGCAGCCAAGATGCAGGTCTCGTATTTAATTCACCCCTCCACTTT
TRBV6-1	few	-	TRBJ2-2	CASTRLGENTGELFF	TGTGCCAGCACCCGTCTAGGGGAGAACACCGGGGAGCTGTTTTTT
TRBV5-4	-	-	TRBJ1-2	CASSSDSLYGYTF	TGTGCCAGCAGTTCCGACAGCCTCTATGGCTACACCTTC
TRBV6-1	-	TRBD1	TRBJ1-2	CASWDRGRHAEGYTF	TGTGCCAGCTGGGACAGGGGACGCCACGCGGAAGGCTACACCTTC
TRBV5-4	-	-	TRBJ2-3	CASSPTLDRRGGAQYF	TGTGCCAGCAGCCCCACGCTAGACAGGCGGGGAGGGGCGCAGTATTTT
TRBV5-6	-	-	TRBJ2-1	CASSFDRRANEQFF	TGTGCCAGCAGCTTCGACAGAAGGGCGAATGAGCAGTTCTTC
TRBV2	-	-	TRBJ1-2	CVSIGGGYGYTF	TGTGTCAGCATCGGGGGGGGCTATGGCTACACCTTC
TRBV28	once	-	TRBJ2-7	CASSFGQGYEQYF	TGTGCCAGCAGTTTCGGGCAGGGGTACGAGCAGTACTTC
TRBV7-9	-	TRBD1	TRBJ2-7	CASQNPTGEEQYF	TGTGCCAGCCAAAATCCCACAGGGGAAGAGCAGTACTTC
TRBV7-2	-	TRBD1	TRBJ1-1	CASSLRDRSLTEAFF	TGTGCCAGCAGCCTCCGGGACAGGAGTCTAACTGAAGCTTTCTTT
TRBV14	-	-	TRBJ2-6	CASSLYSSGANVLTF	TGTGCCAGCAGTCTTTATAGCTCTGGGGCCAACGTCCTGACTTTC
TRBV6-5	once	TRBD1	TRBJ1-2	CASRLRTGGYGYTF	TGTGCCAGCAGACTACGGACAGGTGGCTATGGCTACACCTTC
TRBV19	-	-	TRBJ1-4	CASSPGGSLNEKLFF	TGTGCCAGTTCCCCCGGGGGGAGCCTTAATGAAAAACTGTTTTTT
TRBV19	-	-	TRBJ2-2	CASSIRGHPNTGELFF	TGTGCCAGTAGTATTCGGGGACACCCGAACACCGGGGAGCTGTTTTTT
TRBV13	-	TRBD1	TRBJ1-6	CASSAAGTGAPPLHF	TGTGCCAGCAGCGCCGCAGGGACAGGGGCTCCGCCCCTCCACTTT
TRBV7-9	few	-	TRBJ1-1	CASTGTLNTEAFF	TGTGCCAGCACGGGGACATTGAACACTGAAGCTTTCTTT
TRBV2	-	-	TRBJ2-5	CASTWTVLYQETQYF	TGTGCCAGCACTTGGACAGTCTTGTACCAAGAGACCCAGTACTTC
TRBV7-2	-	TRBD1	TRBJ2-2	CASSLRTGRQRELFF	TGTGCCAGCAGCTTGCGGACAGGCCGTCAACGGGAGCTGTTTTTT
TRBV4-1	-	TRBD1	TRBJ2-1	CASSQVTGGYNEQFF	TGCGCCAGCAGCCAAGTTACAGGGGGTTACAATGAGCAGTTCTTC
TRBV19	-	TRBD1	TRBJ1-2	CASSISAGGYGYTF	TGTGCCAGTAGTATTTCCGCAGGGGGCTATGGCTACACCTTC
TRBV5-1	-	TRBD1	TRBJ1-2	CASSLELQGAVYGYTF	TGCGCCAGCAGCTTGGAGTTACAGGGGGCTGTATATGGCTACACCTTC
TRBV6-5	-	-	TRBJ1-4	CASRLQEEGEKLFF	TGTGCCAGCAGGCTGCAAGAGGAGGGAGAAAAACTGTTTTTT
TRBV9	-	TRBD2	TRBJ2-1	CASSLTSGGAKFF	TGTGCCAGCAGCCTAACTAGCGGGGGGGCCAAGTTCTTC
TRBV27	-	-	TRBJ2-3	CASSFNKPSTDMQYF	TGTGCCAGCAGTTTCAACAAACCTAGCACAGATATGCAGTATTTT
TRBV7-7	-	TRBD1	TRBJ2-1	CASSLQGVVAENEQFF	TGTGCCAGCAGCCTACAGGGGGTTGTAGCGGAAAATGAGCAGTTCTTC
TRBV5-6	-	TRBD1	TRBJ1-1	CASSLLDRDGTEAFF	TGTGCCAGCAGCTTACTGGACAGGGACGGCACTGAAGCTTTCTTT
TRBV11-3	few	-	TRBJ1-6	CASSLDSNSPLHF	TGTGCCAGCAGCTTAGACTCTAATTCACCCCTCCACTTT
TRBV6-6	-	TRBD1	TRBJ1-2	CASSYGFNRGFYGYTF	TGTGCCAGCAGCTACGGGTTTAACAGGGGATTCTATGGCTACACCTTC
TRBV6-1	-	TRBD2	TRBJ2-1	CASSEGLAGAYNEQFF	TGTGCCAGCAGTGAAGGACTAGCGGGGGCCTACAATGAGCAGTTCTTC
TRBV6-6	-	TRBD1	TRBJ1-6	CASTLDRASYNSPLHF	TGTGCCAGCACTCTAGACAGGGCCTCCTATAATTCACCCCTCCACTTT
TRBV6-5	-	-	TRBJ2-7	CASSYSIQGGYEQYF	TGTGCCAGCAGTTACTCGATCCAGGGAGGCTACGAGCAGTACTTC
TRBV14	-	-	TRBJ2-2	CASGHSSGELFF	TGTGCCAGCGGACATTCGTCCGGGGAGCTGTTTTTT
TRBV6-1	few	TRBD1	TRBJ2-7	CASRQGSYEQYF	TGTGCCAGCCGACAGGGCTCCTACGAGCAGTACTTC
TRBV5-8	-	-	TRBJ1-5	CASSLWAGASSNQPQHF	TGTGCCAGCAGCTTGTGGGCGGGGGCTTCTAGCAATCAGCCCCAGCATTTT
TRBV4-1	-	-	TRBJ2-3	CASSHIAEGSSTDTQYF	TGCGCCAGCAGCCACATCGCCGAGGGCTCTAGCACAGATACGCAGTATTTT
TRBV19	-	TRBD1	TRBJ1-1	CASSGGQNTEAFF	TGTGCCAGTAGTGGGGGACAGAACACTGAAGCTTTCTTC
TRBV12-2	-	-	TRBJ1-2	CASRLGDRGYGYTF	TGTGCAAGTCGCTTAGGGGACAGGGGCTATGGCTACACCTTC
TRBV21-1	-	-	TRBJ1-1	CASSKVEANTEAFF	TGTGCCAGCAGCAAAGTCGAGGCGAACACTGAAGCTTTCTTT
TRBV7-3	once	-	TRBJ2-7	CASSLKPRSPKVYEQYF	TGTGCCAGCAGCTTAAAGCCCCGGAGTCCCAAGGTCTACGAGCAGTACTTC
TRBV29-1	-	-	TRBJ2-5	CSEGTSETQYF	TGCAGCGAGGGGACTTCAGAGACCCAGTACTTC
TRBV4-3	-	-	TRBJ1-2	CASSQDRGVGRDTF	TGCGCCAGCAGCCAAGATAGGGGTGTAGGACGGGACACCTTC
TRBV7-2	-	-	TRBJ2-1	CASSLDGGRYNEQFF	TGTGCCAGCAGCTTAGATGGGGGGAGATACAATGAGCAGTTCTTC
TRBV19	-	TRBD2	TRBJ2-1	CASSMALAGALFF	TGTGCCAGTAGTATGGCACTAGCGGGGGCCCTGTTCTTC
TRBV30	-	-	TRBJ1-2	CAWSAPSSTAHYGYTF	TGTGCCTGGAGTGCGCCATCCTCGACAGCCCACTATGGCTACACCTTC
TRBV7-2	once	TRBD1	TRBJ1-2	CASRPPGGGYGYTF	TGTGCCAGCAGGCCCCCAGGGGGAGGATATGGCTACACCTTC
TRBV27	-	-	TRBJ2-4	CASRLSGSGAKNIQYF	TGTGCCAGCAGGCTTTCAGGGAGCGGGGCCAAAAACATTCAGTACTTC